This is a list of T cell receptor beta chains from one sample in a study of T cells after posttransplantation cyclophosphamide. Repertoires were generated with immunoSEQ multiplex PCR, while TCRdb's copy carries only in-frame clones and drops some. This sample has roughly 20,000 clones, with 80% to 90% found just once. The sample in question was PBMCs, obtained 350 to 400 days after allogeneic stem cell transplant with calcineurin inhibitor and methotrexate. These receptors were collected from a female patient between 25 and 45 years old who received an allogeneic stem cell transplant from an unrelated donor, was CMV-positive, and had acute and chronic GVHD. Among the T cells, some may be from the graft donor. Each CDR3 is given with its conserved first and last residue. Fields, in order: D gene, clone size, V gene, J gene, CDR3 protein, CDR3 DNA. A D gene is named only where the DNA matches it firmly. Clone size, where shown, is once, few, many, or a class for clones that have expanded.

TRBD1	-	TRBV6-6	TRBJ1-2	CASSRQGSGYTF	TGTGCCAGCAGTAGACAGGGTTCTGGCTACACCTTC
-	-	TRBV12-5	TRBJ1-1	CASEGGGFVPKAFF	TGTGCTAGTGAGGGAGGGGGGTTTGTTCCTAAAGCTTTCTTT
-	-	TRBV28	TRBJ2-3	CASGSGSVVTDTQYF	TGTGCCAGCGGGTCAGGGTCGGTCGTCACAGATACGCAGTATTTT
TRBD2	-	TRBV6-5	TRBJ2-7	CASSRDYLYEQYF	TGTGCCAGCAGTCGGGACTACCTCTACGAGCAGTACTTC
TRBD1	-	TRBV30	TRBJ2-1	CAWSVTGTGGNEQFF	TGTGCCTGGAGTGTGACCGGGACAGGGGGCAATGAGCAGTTCTTC
-	few	TRBV5-6	TRBJ2-3	CASSPGRGTDTQYF	TGTGCCAGCAGCCCGGGAAGGGGCACAGATACGCAGTATTTT
TRBD1	once	TRBV10-3	TRBJ2-7	CAISVTGFGEQYF	TGTGCCATCAGTGTGACAGGGTTCGGCGAGCAGTACTTC
-	-	TRBV6-5	TRBJ1-3	CASSRQFPGNTIYF	TGTGCCAGCAGCCGACAGTTTCCTGGAAACACCATATATTTT
-	-	TRBV4-3	TRBJ2-3	CASSPGGVEQYF	TGCGCCAGCAGCCCCGGGGGTGTGGAGCAGTATTTT
TRBD1	-	TRBV6-1	TRBJ1-4	CASDTGGASNEKLFF	TGTGCCAGCGACACAGGGGGCGCCTCTAATGAAAAACTGTTTTTT
-	few	TRBV2	TRBJ1-3	CASAGTPSSGNTIYF	TGTGCCAGTGCCGGGACACCCAGCTCTGGAAACACCATATATTTT
-	few	TRBV12-5	TRBJ1-5	CASGPPQGLNQPQHF	TGTGCTAGTGGACCCCCCCAGGGCCTCAATCAGCCCCAGCATTTT
-	once	TRBV6-1	TRBJ1-2	CASSVLYGYTF	TGTGCCAGCAGCGTCCTATATGGCTACACCTTC
-	-	TRBV6-5	TRBJ2-5	CASSDDSLFVGTQYF	TGTGCCAGCAGCGACGACTCACTCTTTGTAGGGACCCAGTACTTC
-	once	TRBV7-3	TRBJ2-3	CASSLDWGLDRADTQYF	TGTGCCAGCAGCTTAGACTGGGGGCTAGACCGCGCAGATACGCAGTATTTT
-	few	TRBV21-1	TRBJ1-5	CASSGGRQPQHF	TGTGCCAGCAGTGGAGGACGGCAGCCCCAGCATTTT
-	-	TRBV7-2	TRBJ2-7	CASSLDGLYEQYF	TGTGCCAGCAGCTTAGATGGACTTTACGAGCAGTACTTC
-	-	TRBV9	TRBJ1-1	CASSVGGMNTEAFF	TGTGCCAGCAGCGTCGGGGGGATGAACACTGAAGCTTTCTTT
-	-	TRBV9	TRBJ1-6	CASSVLTLNSPLHF	TGTGCCAGCAGCGTATTGACTCTTAATTCACCCCTCCACTTT
TRBD2	-	TRBV2	TRBJ2-1	CASKFGTSGIDEQFF	TGTGCCAGCAAGTTCGGGACTAGCGGGATCGATGAGCAGTTCTTC
TRBD1	-	TRBV4-2	TRBJ2-5	CASSQDRAETQYF	TGTGCCAGCAGTCAGGACAGGGCTGAGACCCAGTACTTC
-	-	TRBV4-2	TRBJ2-7	CASSQELAQSLNYEQYF	TGTGCCAGCAGCCAAGAGTTGGCACAGTCTTTGAACTACGAGCAGTACTTC
TRBD1	-	TRBV5-1	TRBJ1-2	CASSLQTGENRYTF	TGCGCCAGCAGCTTGCAGACAGGGGAAAATCGCTACACCTTC
-	-	TRBV6-6	TRBJ1-2	CASSRGFNYGYTF	TGTGCCAGCAGCAGGGGTTTTAACTATGGCTACACCTTC
-	-	TRBV27	TRBJ1-1	CASSFGGRPARGTEAFF	TGTGCCAGCAGTTTTGGCGGCCGGCCCGCGCGGGGCACTGAAGCTTTCTTT
-	-	TRBV19	TRBJ1-2	CASSISTAHYGYTF	TGTGCCAGTAGTATCTCGACAGCCCACTATGGCTACACCTTC
-	-	TRBV18	TRBJ2-5	CASSPLGLSQETQYF	TGTGCCAGCTCACCACTGGGCCTCTCCCAAGAGACCCAGTACTTC
-	-	TRBV7-8	TRBJ1-1	CASSVYQAGSGAFF	TGTGCCAGCAGCGTTTACCAGGCGGGCTCTGGAGCTTTCTTT
-	-	TRBV7-6	TRBJ2-7	CASSLGLLYEQYF	TGTGCCAGCAGCTTAGGGCTTTTATACGAGCAGTACTTC
TRBD2	-	TRBV2	TRBJ2-4	CATGGENIQYF	TGTGCCACCGGGGGGGAAAACATTCAGTACTTC
TRBD2	-	TRBV5-8	TRBJ2-7	CASSLRSSGGTYEQYF	TGTGCCAGCAGCTTGAGGTCTAGCGGGGGTACCTACGAGCAGTACTTC
TRBD1	-	TRBV19	TRBJ2-3	CASSSQARTGEGDTQYF	TGTGCCAGTAGTTCCCAGGCTAGGACAGGGGAGGGGGATACGCAGTATTTT
-	-	TRBV4-1	TRBJ1-1	CASSQDPAGNTEAFF	TGCGCCAGCAGCCAAGATCCGGCAGGGAACACTGAAGCTTTCTTT
-	-	TRBV6-5	TRBJ1-1	CASRTIYRVSTEAFF	TGTGCCAGCAGAACAATTTACAGGGTCTCCACTGAAGCTTTCTTT